The T cell receptor (beta chain) described here comes from a study of T cell responses to AZD1222 COVID-19 vaccine. The protocol was immunoSEQ multiplex PCR, while the TCRdb copy is restricted to in-frame clones and leaves out a portion. The sample has approximately 150,000 clones, 94% seen once. The germline gives CDR1 MGHRA, CDR2 YSYEKL. The CDR3 sequence is 19 residues long. The ends lost 1 base at V and 1 base at J; junction bases unmatched: 14. This sequence originates from an adult who received the AZD1222 COVID-19 vaccine. The sample consisted of peripheral blood, taken 28 days after the second AZD1222 dose. This rearrangement joins TRBV4-1 to TRBJ1-1, with 8 bases identical to TRBD1. CDR3 nucleotide sequence: TGCGCCAGCAGCCAAGGGCCCCTGGGGCAGGGGGCGCGGAACACTGAAGCTTTCTTT. Amino acids: CASSQGPLGQGARNTEAFF.